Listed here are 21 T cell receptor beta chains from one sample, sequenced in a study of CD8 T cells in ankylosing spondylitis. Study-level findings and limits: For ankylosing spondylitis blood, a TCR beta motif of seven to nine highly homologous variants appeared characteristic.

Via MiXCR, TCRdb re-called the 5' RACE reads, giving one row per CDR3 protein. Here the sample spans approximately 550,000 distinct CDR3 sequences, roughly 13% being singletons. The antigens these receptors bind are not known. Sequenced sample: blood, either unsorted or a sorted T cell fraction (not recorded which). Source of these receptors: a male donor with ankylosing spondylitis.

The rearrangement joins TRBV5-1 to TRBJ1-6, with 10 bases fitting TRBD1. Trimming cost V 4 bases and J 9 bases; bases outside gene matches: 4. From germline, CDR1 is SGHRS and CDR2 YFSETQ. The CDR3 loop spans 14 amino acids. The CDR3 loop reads CASSPGQGTSPLHF. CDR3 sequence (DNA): TGCGCCAGCAGCCCGGGACAGGGGACTTCACCCCTCCACTTT.

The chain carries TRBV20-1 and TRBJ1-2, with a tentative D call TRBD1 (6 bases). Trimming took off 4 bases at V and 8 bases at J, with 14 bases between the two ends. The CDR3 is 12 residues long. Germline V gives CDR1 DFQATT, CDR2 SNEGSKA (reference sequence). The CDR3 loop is CSAIQGYSGYTF. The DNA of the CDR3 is TGCAGTGCTATACAGGGATACAGCGGCTACACCTTC.

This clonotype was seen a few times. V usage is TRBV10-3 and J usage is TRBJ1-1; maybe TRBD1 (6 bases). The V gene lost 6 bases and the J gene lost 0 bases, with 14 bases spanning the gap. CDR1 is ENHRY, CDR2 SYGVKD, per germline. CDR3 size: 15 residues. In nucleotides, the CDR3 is TGTGCCATCAGGTCTTCCGGGACAATGAACACTGAAGCTTTCTTT. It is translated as CAIRSSGTMNTEAFF.

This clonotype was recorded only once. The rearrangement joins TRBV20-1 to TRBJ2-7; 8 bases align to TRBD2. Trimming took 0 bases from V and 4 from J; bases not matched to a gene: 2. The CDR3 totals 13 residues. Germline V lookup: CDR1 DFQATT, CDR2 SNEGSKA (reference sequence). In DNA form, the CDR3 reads TGCAGTGCTAGAGAGGGCGGGAGGTACGAGCAGTACTTC. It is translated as CSAREGGRYEQYF.

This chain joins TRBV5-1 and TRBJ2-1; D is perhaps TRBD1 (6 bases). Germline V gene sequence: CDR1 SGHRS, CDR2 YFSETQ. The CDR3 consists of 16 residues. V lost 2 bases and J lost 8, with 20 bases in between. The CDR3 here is CASSFRQVGVGDEQFF. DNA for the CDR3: TGCGCCAGCAGCTTTCGACAGGTCGGTGTGGGCGATGAGCAGTTCTTC.

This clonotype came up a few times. The CDR3 DNA follows: TGCGCCAGCGGACAGAGCTCCTACAATGAGCAGTTCTTC. It encodes CASGQSSYNEQFF. V is TRBV5-1 and J is TRBJ2-1; D might be TRBD1 (6 bases). The CDR3 loop spans 13 amino acids. Trimming removed 7 bases at V and 0 bases at J, with 8 bases between. The V gene's germline CDR1 is SGHRS and CDR2 YFSETQ.

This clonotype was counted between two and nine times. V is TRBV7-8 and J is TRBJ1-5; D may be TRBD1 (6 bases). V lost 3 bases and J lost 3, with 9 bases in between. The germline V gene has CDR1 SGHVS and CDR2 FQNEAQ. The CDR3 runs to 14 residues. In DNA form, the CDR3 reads TGTGCCAGCAGCTTGGACAGCGTCAATCAGCCCCAGCATTTT. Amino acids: CASSLDSVNQPQHF.

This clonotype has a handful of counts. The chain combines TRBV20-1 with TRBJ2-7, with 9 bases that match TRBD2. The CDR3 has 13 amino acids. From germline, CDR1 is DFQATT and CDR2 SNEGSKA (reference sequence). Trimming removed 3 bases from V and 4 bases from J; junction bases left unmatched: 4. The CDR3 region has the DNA TGCAGTGCTAGGAGACTAGCGGTGTACGAGCAGTACTTC. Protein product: CSARRLAVYEQYF.

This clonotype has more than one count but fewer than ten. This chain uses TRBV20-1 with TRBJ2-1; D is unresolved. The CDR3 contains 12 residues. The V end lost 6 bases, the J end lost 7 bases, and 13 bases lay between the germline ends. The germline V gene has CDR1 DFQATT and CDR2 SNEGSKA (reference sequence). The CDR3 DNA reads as TGCAGTGCGATTAAGACTTCGAATGAGCAGTTCTTC. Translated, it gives CSAIKTSNEQFF.

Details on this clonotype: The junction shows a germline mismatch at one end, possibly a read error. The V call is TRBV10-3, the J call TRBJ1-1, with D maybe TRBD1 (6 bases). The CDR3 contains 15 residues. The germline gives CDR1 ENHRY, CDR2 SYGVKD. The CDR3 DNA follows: TGTGCCATCAGTGGGGCGGGGGCTTGGAACTCTGAAGCTTTCTTT. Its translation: CAISGAGAWNSEAFF.

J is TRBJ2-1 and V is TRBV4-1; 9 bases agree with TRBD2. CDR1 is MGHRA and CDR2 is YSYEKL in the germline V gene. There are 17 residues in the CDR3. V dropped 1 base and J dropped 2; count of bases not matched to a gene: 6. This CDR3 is CASSQGHAGGPYNEQFF. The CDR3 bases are TGCGCCAGCAGCCAAGGTCATGCGGGAGGGCCCTACAATGAGCAGTTCTTC.

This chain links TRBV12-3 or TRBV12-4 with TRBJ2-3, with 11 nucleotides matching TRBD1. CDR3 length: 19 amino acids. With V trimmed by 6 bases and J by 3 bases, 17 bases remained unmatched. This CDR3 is CASRRTGGLSRGGTDTQYF. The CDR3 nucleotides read TGTGCCAGCAGAAGGACAGGGGGCCTTTCGCGCGGGGGTACAGATACGCAGTATTTT.

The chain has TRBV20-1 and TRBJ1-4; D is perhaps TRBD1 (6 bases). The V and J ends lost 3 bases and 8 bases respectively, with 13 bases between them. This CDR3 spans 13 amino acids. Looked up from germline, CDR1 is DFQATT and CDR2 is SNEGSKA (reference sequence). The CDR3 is CSARATGREKLFF. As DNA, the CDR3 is TGCAGTGCTAGGGCGACAGGACGGGAAAAACTGTTTTTT.

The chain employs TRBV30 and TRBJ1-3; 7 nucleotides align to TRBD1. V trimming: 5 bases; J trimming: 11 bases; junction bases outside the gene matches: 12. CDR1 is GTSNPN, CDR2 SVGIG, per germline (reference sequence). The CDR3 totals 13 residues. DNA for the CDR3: TGTGCCTGGGCCAGGGGGACCTCGGGGGCCATATATTTT. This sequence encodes CAWARGTSGAIYF.

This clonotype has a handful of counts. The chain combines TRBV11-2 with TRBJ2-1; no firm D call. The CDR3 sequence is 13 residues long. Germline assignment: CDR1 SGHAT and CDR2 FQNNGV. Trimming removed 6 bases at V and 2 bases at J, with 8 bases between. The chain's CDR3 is CASRSSTYNEQFF. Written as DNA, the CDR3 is TGTGCCAGCAGGAGTTCCACCTACAATGAGCAGTTCTTC.

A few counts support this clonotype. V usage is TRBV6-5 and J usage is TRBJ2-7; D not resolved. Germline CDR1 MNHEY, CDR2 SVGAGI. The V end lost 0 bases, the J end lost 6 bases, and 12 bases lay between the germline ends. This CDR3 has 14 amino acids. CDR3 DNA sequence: TGTGCCAGCAGTTACTCAACTGGATCTGGCGAGCAGTACGTC. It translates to CASSYSTGSGEQYV.

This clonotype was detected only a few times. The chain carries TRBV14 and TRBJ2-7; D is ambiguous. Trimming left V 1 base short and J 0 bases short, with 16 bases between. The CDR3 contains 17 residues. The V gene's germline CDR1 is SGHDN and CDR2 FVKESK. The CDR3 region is CASSQAEAALDSYEQYV. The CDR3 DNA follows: TGTGCCAGCAGCCAAGCTGAAGCAGCGTTAGACTCCTACGAGCAGTACGTC.

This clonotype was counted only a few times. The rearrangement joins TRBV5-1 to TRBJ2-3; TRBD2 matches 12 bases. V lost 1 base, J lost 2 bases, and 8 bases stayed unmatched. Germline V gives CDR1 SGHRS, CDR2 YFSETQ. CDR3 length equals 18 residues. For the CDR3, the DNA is TGCGCCAGCAGCTTGCTAGCGGGAGGGCCATCTCACACAGATACGCAGTATTTT. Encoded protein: CASSLLAGGPSHTDTQYF.

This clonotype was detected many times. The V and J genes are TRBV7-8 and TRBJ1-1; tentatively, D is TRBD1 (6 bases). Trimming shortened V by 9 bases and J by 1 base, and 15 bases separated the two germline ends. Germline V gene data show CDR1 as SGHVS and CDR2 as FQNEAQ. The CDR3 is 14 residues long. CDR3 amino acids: CASILVTGNTEAFF. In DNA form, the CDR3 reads TGTGCCAGTATCCTAGTGACAGGGAACACTGAAGCTTTCTTT.

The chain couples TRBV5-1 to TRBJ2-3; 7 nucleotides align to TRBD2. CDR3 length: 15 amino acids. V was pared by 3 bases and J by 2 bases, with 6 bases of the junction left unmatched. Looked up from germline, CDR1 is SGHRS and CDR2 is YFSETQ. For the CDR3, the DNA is TGCGCCAGCAGCTATTTAGCGGGCCTCACAGATACGCAGTATTTT. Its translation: CASSYLAGLTDTQYF. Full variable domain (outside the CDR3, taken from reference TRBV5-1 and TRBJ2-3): KAGVTQTPRYLIKTRGQQVTLSCSPISGHRSVSWYQQTPGQGLQFLFEYFSETQRNKGNFPGRFSGRQFSNSRSEMNVSTLELGDSALYLCASSYLAGLTDTQYFGPGTRLTVL.

The CDR3 region has the DNA TGTGCCAGCAGTCTGCCGGACAGGGGATTGTATGAGCAGTTCTTC. Residues: CASSLPDRGLYEQFF. The chain joins TRBV6-1 to TRBJ2-1, with 9 bases aligning to TRBD1. This CDR3 has 15 residues. V was clipped by 5 bases and J by 8 bases; unmatched bases: 10. Germline V gives CDR1 MNHNS, CDR2 SASEGT.